Presented here are 9 T cell receptor beta chains from one specimen sequenced in a study of early T cells in non-severe SARS-CoV-2 infection. A single record per CDR3 protein comes from TCRdb applying MiXCR to the 5' RACE reads. The sample yields about 29,000 distinct CDR3 sequences, roughly 4.5% seen once. Input material: whole blood. The origin of the receptors is an adult who was a healthcare worker with PCR-confirmed SARS-CoV-2 infection or an uninfected control (not recorded which).

This clonotype has only a few counts. V usage is TRBV20-1 and J usage is TRBJ2-1, with TRBD2 matching over 9 bases. Germline V gives CDR1 DFQATT, CDR2 SNEGSKA (reference sequence). This CDR3 contains 16 residues. V lost 0 bases, J lost 4 bases, and 7 bases stayed unmatched. CDR3 nucleotides: TGCAGTGCTAGAGATCTTAGGCGGGAGGGTTACAATGAGCAGTTCTTC. It yields the protein CSARDLRREGYNEQFF.

This clonotype was counted ten times or more. The CDR3 DNA is TGTGCCAGCAGCGCCCAAACCACAGATACGCAGTATTTT. Translated: CASSAQTTDTQYF. The rearrangement uses TRBV9 and TRBJ2-3; the D is unclear. Trimming removed 3 bases at V and 2 bases at J, with 7 bases between. Looked up from germline, CDR1 is SGDLS and CDR2 is YYNGEE. This CDR3 region has 13 residues.

This clonotype appeared many times. The V and J genes are TRBV11-3 and TRBJ2-5; TRBD2 aligns across 10 bases. Germline V gene lookup returns CDR1 SGHNT and CDR2 YENEEA. The CDR3 has 19 amino acids. The V segment lost 2 bases and the J segment 0 bases; nucleotides outside the gene matches: 12. The CDR3 DNA sequence: TGTGCCAGCAGCTTACTTCCCGTCATCGGGACTAGCGACCAAGAGACCCAGTACTTC. Amino acids: CASSLLPVIGTSDQETQYF.

This clonotype appeared many times. The chain uses TRBV20-1 and TRBJ2-1; TRBD2 matches 7 bases. Germline-derived CDR1 and CDR2 are DFQATT and SNEGSKA (reference sequence). Losses at the gene ends were 5 bases for V and 2 bases for J; bases not matched to a gene: 9. The CDR3 consists of 15 residues. CDR3 in DNA: TGCAGTGCTCCTAACCTAGCGGTAACCTACAATGAGCAGTTCTTC. Protein sequence: CSAPNLAVTYNEQFF.

This clonotype was seen ten or more times. This chain connects TRBV6-2 or TRBV6-3 to TRBJ2-7, with TRBD1 matching 9 bases. Germline CDR1 is MNHEY and CDR2 is SVGEGT. The CDR3 length is 14 residues. V was pared by 6 bases and J by 1 base, with 4 bases of the junction left unmatched. The CDR3 region is CASSRGQGSYEQYF. The CDR3 region has the DNA TGTGCCAGCAGCCGAGGACAGGGGTCCTACGAGCAGTACTTC.

This clonotype came up many times. The chain combines TRBV4-1 with TRBJ2-1; TRBD2 agrees at 11 bases. The CDR3 loop spans 18 amino acids. Germline CDR1 and CDR2: MGHRA and YSYEKL. V shed 4 bases, J shed 3 bases, and the junction held 11 bases outside the gene matches. DNA for the CDR3: TGCGCCAGCAGCCCGACTTATCCCGGGACTAGCGGCTACAATGAGCAGTTCTTC. Protein sequence: CASSPTYPGTSGYNEQFF.

Worth noting for this clonotype: This could be a read error, since a much larger clone is one nucleotide away. This rearrangement joins TRBV21-1 to TRBJ1-1; no check of the table's D call, TRBD1, against the DNA was made. TRBV21-1 is deemed a pseudogene. This CDR3 is built from 15 residues. CDR3 residues: CASSNCREQNTEAFF. For the CDR3, the DNA is TGTGCCAGCAGCAATTGCAGGGAACAGAACACTGAAGCTTTCTTT.

This clonotype was observed at least ten times. The chain is built from TRBV6-5 and TRBJ2-5, with 7 nucleotides matching TRBD2. V shed 5 bases, J shed 4 bases, and the junction held 13 bases outside the gene matches. CDR1 and CDR2 (germline): MNHEY, SVGAGI. This CDR3 spans 16 amino acids. CDR3 nucleotide sequence: TGTGCCAGCAGTAGGGGAGGGACTCCAGGGACAGAGACCCAGTACTTC. Amino acid sequence: CASSRGGTPGTETQYF.

This clonotype was seen more than once but under ten times. The chain recombines TRBV18 with TRBJ2-1; 7 bases are a match to TRBD2. The CDR3 has 14 amino acids. Germline V gives CDR1 KGHSH, CDR2 LQKENI. Trimming cost V 3 bases and J 8 bases; bases outside gene matches: 7. CDR3 sequence reads: CASSPWTSLDEQFF. The CDR3 DNA sequence: TGTGCCAGCTCACCTTGGACTAGTCTCGATGAGCAGTTCTTC.